A single sample gave rise to the 31 T cell receptor beta chains below, sequenced in a study of blood T cells in healthy people across ages. Together with a sample-barcoded 5' primer, a J-beta primer mix was included in a second PCR lasting about 7 to 11 cycles. TCRdb re-called the 5' RACE reads through MiXCR, storing one row per CDR3 protein. The sample contains just under 750,000 distinct CDR3 sequences, 22% of which appear only once. The sequenced material came from blood. The receptors shown here come from a man in his sixties or seventies in good health.

This clonotype was detected a few times. The chain is built from TRBV7-9 and TRBJ2-5, with TRBD1 as a possible D gene (6 bases). The CDR3 has 15 amino acids. In germline, CDR1 is SEHNR, CDR2 FQNEAQ (reference sequence). V was pared by 1 base and J by 2 bases, with 11 bases between. CDR3 in amino acids: CASSLGGPPQETQYF. CDR3 DNA: TGTGCCAGCAGCTTAGGGGGGCCCCCTCAAGAGACCCAGTACTTC.

The rearrangement links TRBV6-2 or TRBV6-3 to TRBJ2-7; D is undetermined. The CDR3 has 14 amino acids. Trimming removed 10 bases from V and 2 bases from J, with 18 bases in between. The V gene's germline CDR1 is MNHEY and CDR2 SVGEGT. CDR3 protein: CATHKARVAYEQYV. The DNA of the CDR3 is TGTGCCACCCACAAGGCCCGGGTCGCCTACGAGCAGTACGTC.

The chain joins TRBV14 to TRBJ2-3; 8 bases are shared with TRBD2. The CDR3 runs to 14 residues. V was clipped by 1 base and J by 8 bases; unmatched bases: 5. Germline V CDR1 and CDR2: SGHDN, FVKESK. The CDR3 is CASSQALGRGTQYF. The CDR3 region has the DNA TGTGCCAGCAGCCAAGCTCTCGGGAGGGGTACGCAGTATTTT.

The J gene is TRBJ2-1, the V gene TRBV29-1; tentative D call: TRBD1 (5 bases). The end of the DNA is better explained by TRBJ2-7, so the J call may be wrong. The CDR3 runs to 15 residues. Germline V gives CDR1 SQVTM, CDR2 ANQGSEA. This chain's CDR3 is CSVEAIGATVYEQYF. In DNA form, the CDR3 reads TGCAGCGTTGAAGCCATTGGGGCGACCGTCTACGAGCAGTACTTC.

This clonotype was counted a few times. Here the CDR3 DNA reads TGTGCCAGCAGCCAAGATTCTGGGACTAGCTCCTACAATGAGCAGTTCTTC. The encoded protein is CASSQDSGTSSYNEQFF. V gene TRBV3-1 combines with J gene TRBJ2-1, with 8 bases lining up with TRBD2. CDR1 is LGHDT, CDR2 YNNKEL, per germline (reference sequence). Trimming at V came to 0 bases and at J to 0 bases, leaving 4 bases not matched to a gene. CDR3 length: 17 residues.

This clonotype was detected only a few times. The rearrangement uses TRBV9 and TRBJ2-3; TRBD2 agrees at 9 bases. CDR3 length: 15 residues. Looked up from germline, CDR1 is SGDLS and CDR2 is YYNGEE. J was trimmed by 3 bases and V by 6 bases; bases with no gene match: 8. CDR3 sequence (DNA): TGTGCCAGCAACAAAGCGGGGGGCAGTACAGATACGCAGTATTTT. Encoded protein: CASNKAGGSTDTQYF.

This clonotype has a single count. The chain employs TRBV11-2 and TRBJ1-4, with D perhaps matching TRBD1 (5 bases). Germline V gives CDR1 SGHAT, CDR2 FQNNGV. This CDR3 is built from 13 residues. V lost 2 bases, J lost 14 bases, and 15 bases lay in between. CDR3: CASSLRAGLGLFF. The DNA for the CDR3 is TGTGCCAGCAGCTTAAGGGCAGGGCTCGGGCTGTTTTTT.

In this sample, this clonotype turned up a few times. The rearrangement joins TRBV27 to TRBJ2-5, with TRBD1 as a possible D gene (6 bases). CDR1 MNHEY and CDR2 SMNVEV come from the germline V gene (reference sequence). CDR3 length: 16 amino acids. V lost 5 bases and J lost 2, with 18 bases in between. The CDR3 region has the DNA TGTGCCAGCAGTCCCCTAAACAGGGCCAATCAAGAGACCCAGTACTTC. It codes for CASSPLNRANQETQYF.

The chain combines TRBV5-1 with TRBJ2-3; a weak D match, TRBD1 (6 bases). V lost 2 bases to trimming and J lost 6 bases, with 13 bases between them. The CDR3 is 14 residues long. From germline, CDR1 is SGHRS and CDR2 YFSETQ. The CDR3 is CASSFTHQGDTQYF. CDR3 nucleotide sequence: TGCGCCAGCAGCTTTACCCATCAGGGGGATACGCAGTATTTT.

In this sample, this clonotype turned up a few times. A read error may account for a junction end that differs from germline. The J gene is TRBJ2-2, the V gene TRBV6-4, with 7 bases matching TRBD2. The CDR3 contains 14 residues. The germline CDR1 and CDR2 sequences are MRHNA and SNTAGT. The CDR3 spells CACSDSPSGGELFF. The CDR3 nucleotides read TGTGCCTGCAGTGACTCACCTAGCGGCGGGGAGCTGTTTTTT.

The chain is built from TRBV6-4 and TRBJ2-1; 9 positions match TRBD1. The J segment lost 0 bases and the V segment lost 5 bases, leaving 2 bases of the junction unmatched. CDR3 length: 15 amino acids. The V gene's germline CDR1 is MRHNA and CDR2 SNTAGT. This CDR3 reads CASSRDRASYNEQFF. The DNA for the CDR3 is TGTGCCAGCAGTAGGGACAGGGCCTCCTACAATGAGCAGTTCTTC.

This sequence joins TRBV10-3 and TRBJ2-5; D possibly corresponds to TRBD1 (5 bases). TRBJ2-7 explains the end of the DNA better; the J call may be wrong. Germline V lookup: CDR1 ENHRY, CDR2 SYGVKD. CDR3 length: 12 amino acids. CDR3 in amino acids: CAISDRVDEQYF. CDR3 nucleotide sequence: TGTGCCATCAGTGACAGGGTCGACGAGCAGTACTTC.

This chain connects TRBV20-1 to TRBJ1-2; unclear D gene. Trimming stripped 1 base from V and 3 bases from J, with 18 bases between. The CDR3 contains 16 residues. Per germline, CDR1 DFQATT and CDR2 SNEGSKA (reference sequence). The CDR3 DNA is TGCAGTGCTAGAGGCTCCCCTAATCATCGTTACTATGGCTACACCTTC. Its translation is CSARGSPNHRYYGYTF.

This clonotype was recorded a few times. This CDR3 reads CASRPPQDHYGYTF. CDR3 coding DNA: TGTGCCAGCAGGCCCCCCCAGGACCACTATGGCTACACCTTC. This chain joins TRBV27 and TRBJ1-2; D is unclear. The CDR3 totals 14 residues. Germline assignment: CDR1 MNHEY and CDR2 SMNVEV (reference sequence). V was clipped by 6 bases and J by 3 bases, with 14 bases between them.

This clonotype turned up a few times. The J gene is TRBJ2-5, the V gene TRBV24-1, with D possibly matching TRBD2 (7 bases). Germline CDR1 reads KGHDR; CDR2 reads SFDVKD. This CDR3 is built from 16 residues. Trimming stripped 0 bases from V and 1 base from J, with 11 bases between. CDR3 nucleotide sequence: TGTGCCACCAGTGATTTGATGCGGGGGCCCCAAGAGACCCAGTACTTC. Its protein is CATSDLMRGPQETQYF.

The V call is TRBV12-3 or TRBV12-4, the J call TRBJ1-2; possible D gene TRBD1, 6 bases. The CDR3 contains 14 residues. Trimming shortened V by 4 bases and J by 4 bases, and 13 bases separated the two germline ends. The CDR3 protein is CASSSFPRGYGYTF. The CDR3 DNA reads TGTGCCAGCAGTTCCTTCCCCAGGGGCTATGGCTACACCTTC.

The V and J genes are TRBV29-1 and TRBJ1-1; maybe TRBD1 (5 bases). CDR3 length: 15 amino acids. Germline lookup yields CDR1 SQVTM and CDR2 ANQGSEA. V lost 8 bases and J 1 base, leaving 20 bases between the germline ends. The CDR3 protein is CSSRGAGTGNTEAFF. CDR3 DNA: TGCAGCTCGAGAGGGGCAGGGACCGGGAACACTGAAGCTTTCTTT.

This clonotype was recorded a few times. This chain uses TRBV12-3 or TRBV12-4 with TRBJ2-3; 8 bases are a match to TRBD2. The V gene end was trimmed by 0 bases and the J gene end by 7 bases; junction bases not matched to a gene: 6. The CDR3 totals 15 residues. This CDR3 is CASSLASGAGNTQYF. The CDR3 region has the DNA TGTGCCAGCAGTTTAGCTAGCGGGGCTGGGAATACGCAGTATTTT.

This chain joins TRBV7-2 and TRBJ2-3; no clear D. Germline V gene sequence: CDR1 SGHTA, CDR2 FQGNSA. V lost 3 bases, J lost 2 bases, and 6 bases lay in between. This CDR3 is built from 13 residues. In DNA form, the CDR3 reads TGTGCCAGCAGCTTTCCTAACACAGATACGCAGTATTTT. It specifies CASSFPNTDTQYF.

This clonotype was seen a handful of times. This chain links TRBV7-9 with TRBJ1-2, with D possibly matching TRBD1 (6 bases). This CDR3 has 14 amino acids. The germline V gene encodes CDR1 SEHNR and CDR2 FQNEAQ (reference sequence). V lost 3 bases, J lost 6 bases, and 14 bases lay in between. The CDR3 loop reads CASSFVGGRDGYTF. The CDR3 region has the DNA TGTGCCAGCAGCTTCGTAGGGGGAAGGGATGGCTACACCTTC. The full variable domain, completed using reference TRBV7-9 and TRBJ1-2, is DTGVSQNPRHKITKRGQNVTFRCDPISEHNRLYWYRQTLGQGPEFLTYFQNEAQLEKSRLLSDRFSAERPKGSFSTLEIQRTEQGDSAMYLCASSFVGGRDGYTFGSGTRLTVV.

This chain connects TRBV18 to TRBJ1-5, with 10 nucleotides matching TRBD1. J was trimmed by 4 bases and V by 0 bases; bases with no gene match: 3. Germline CDR1 KGHSH, CDR2 LQKENI. The CDR3 sequence is 16 residues long. DNA of the CDR3: TGTGCCAGCTCACCACCGGGACAGGGGAGGAATCAGCCCCAGCATTTT. Its protein is CASSPPGQGRNQPQHF.

This clonotype was counted a few times. This chain uses TRBV29-1 with TRBJ2-5; D not resolved. Near its end, the DNA agrees better with TRBJ2-1, so the J call may be wrong. The CDR3 has 13 residues. Germline loops: CDR1 SQVTM, CDR2 ANQGSEA. Here the CDR3 DNA reads TGCAGCGTTGATTCCAGGCTAGTCGGTGAGCAGTTCTTC. It translates to CSVDSRLVGEQFF.

This clonotype was observed a few times. The V and J genes are TRBV12-3 or TRBV12-4 and TRBJ2-4; 8 bases align to TRBD1. The CDR3 is 14 residues long. V gave up 5 bases and J gave up 5 bases; unmatched junction bases: 5. For the CDR3, the DNA is TGTGCCAGCAGTGTACAGGGGGTGGAAAACATTCAGTACTTC. It encodes CASSVQGVENIQYF.

V and J are TRBV7-2 and TRBJ2-4; 9 positions match TRBD1. From germline, CDR1 is SGHTA and CDR2 FQGNSA. Losses at the gene ends were 5 bases for V and 3 bases for J; bases not matched to a gene: 5. The CDR3 covers 15 residues. The CDR3 sequence is CASSPSDRGKNIQYF. CDR3 sequence (DNA): TGTGCCAGCAGCCCCTCGGACAGGGGCAAAAACATTCAGTACTTC.

This chain uses TRBV20-1 with TRBJ2-1; 11 bases agree with TRBD2. From germline, CDR1 is DFQATT and CDR2 SNEGSKA (reference sequence). The CDR3 length is 13 residues. J gave up 6 bases and V 6 bases, and 4 bases lay outside the gene matches. The CDR3 spells CSANSGGVNEQFF. The CDR3 region has the DNA TGCAGTGCAAATAGCGGGGGGGTCAATGAGCAGTTCTTC.

The V gene is TRBV7-2, the J gene TRBJ2-1; D possibly corresponds to TRBD2 (5 bases). Germline V CDR1 and CDR2: SGHTA, FQGNSA. The CDR3 loop spans 14 amino acids. The germline V and J ends were trimmed by 8 bases and 8 bases, with 19 bases remaining between them. This chain's CDR3 is CASRSSPGSYEQFF. The CDR3 DNA reads as TGTGCCAGCCGCTCCTCCCCGGGGTCCTATGAGCAGTTCTTC.

The CDR3 bases are TGTGCCAGCAGTTTATGGCGGGGCCAAGGTACAGATACGCAGTATTTT. Translation: CASSLWRGQGTDTQYF. The V call is TRBV27, the J call TRBJ2-3; TRBD2 might be the D (6 bases). CDR1 is MNHEY, CDR2 SMNVEV, per germline (reference sequence). The length of the CDR3 is 16 residues. Deletions cut 1 base from V and 3 bases from J, with 14 bases between.

This clonotype has just a few counts. This CDR3 fails to terminate in the conserved phenylalanine or tryptophan, so it likely reflects a read error. This chain connects TRBV12-3 or TRBV12-4 to TRBJ2-7; 7 bases line up with TRBD1. After removal of 6 bases from V and 0 bases from J, the junction contained 5 bases not matched to a gene. This CDR3 comprises 14 residues. CDR3 coding DNA: TGTGCCAGCAGCCCCGACAGGGTCTCCTACGAGCAGTACTGC. It specifies CASSPDRVSYEQYC.

This clonotype was observed a handful of times. The CDR3 sequence: CASSYGQGEQYV. CDR3 nucleotides: TGTGCCAGCAGCTACGGACAGGGCGAGCAGTACGTC. This chain joins TRBV13 and TRBJ2-1, with 8 bases that match TRBD1. The DNA end is a closer match to TRBJ2-7, so the J assignment may be wrong. This CDR3 contains 12 residues. Looked up from germline, CDR1 is PRHDT and CDR2 is FYEKMQ (reference sequence).

V usage is TRBV10-3 and J usage is TRBJ2-3, with D uncertain. From germline, CDR1 is ENHRY and CDR2 SYGVKD. The V and J ends lost 2 bases and 1 base respectively, with 7 bases between them. This CDR3 region has 14 residues. The DNA of the CDR3 is TGTGCCATCAGTGAGGGATGGGGCACAGATACGCAGTATTTT. Translation: CAISEGWGTDTQYF.

The V gene is TRBV20-1, the J gene TRBJ2-3, with TRBD2 matching over 8 bases. V shed 5 bases and J 3 bases; nucleotides not matched to a gene: 7. Germline CDR1 reads DFQATT; CDR2 reads SNEGSKA (reference sequence). The CDR3 runs 14 residues. The CDR3 bases are TGCAGTGCTGGGCGGATAGCGGGGACAGATACGCAGTATTTT. Protein: CSAGRIAGTDTQYF.